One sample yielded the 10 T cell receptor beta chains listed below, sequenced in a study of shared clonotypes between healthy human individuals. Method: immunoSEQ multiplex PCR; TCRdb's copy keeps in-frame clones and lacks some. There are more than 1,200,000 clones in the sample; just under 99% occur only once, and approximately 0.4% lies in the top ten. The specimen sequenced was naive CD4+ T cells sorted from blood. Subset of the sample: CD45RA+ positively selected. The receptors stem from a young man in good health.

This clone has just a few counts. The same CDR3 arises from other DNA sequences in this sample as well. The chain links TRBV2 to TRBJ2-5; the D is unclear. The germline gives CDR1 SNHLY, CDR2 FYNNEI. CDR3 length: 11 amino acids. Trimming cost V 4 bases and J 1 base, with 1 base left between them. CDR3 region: CASSGQETQYF. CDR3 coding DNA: TGTGCCAGCAGTGGCCAAGAGACCCAGTACTTC.

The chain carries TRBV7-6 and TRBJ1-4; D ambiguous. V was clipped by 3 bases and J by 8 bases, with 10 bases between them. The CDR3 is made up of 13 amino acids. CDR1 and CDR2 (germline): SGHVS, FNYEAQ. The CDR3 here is CASSLSPREKLFF. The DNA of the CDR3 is TGTGCCAGCAGCTTGAGTCCGCGAGAAAAACTGTTTTTT.

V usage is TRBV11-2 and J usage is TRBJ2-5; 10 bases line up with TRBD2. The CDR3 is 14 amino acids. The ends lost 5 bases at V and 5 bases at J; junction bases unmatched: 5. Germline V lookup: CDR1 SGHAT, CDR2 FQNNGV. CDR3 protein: CASSPLAGAETQYF. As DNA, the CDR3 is TGTGCCAGCAGCCCGCTAGCGGGAGCTGAGACCCAGTACTTC.

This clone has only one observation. This CDR3 reads CASAASGIPREQYF. The CDR3 DNA is TGTGCCAGTGCTGCTAGCGGGATCCCGCGGGAACAGTACTTC. V usage is TRBV19 and J usage is TRBJ2-7; 9 nucleotides match TRBD2. V was pared by 8 bases and J by 10 bases, with 15 bases of the junction left unmatched. The CDR3 contains 14 residues. Germline CDR1 reads LNHDA; CDR2 reads SQIVND (reference sequence).

In DNA, the CDR3 is TGTGCCTGGAGTGGAGACAGGGTTTCCTCTGGGGCCAACGTCCTGACTTTC. It translates to CAWSGDRVSSGANVLTF. The gene calls are TRBV30 and TRBJ2-6, with TRBD1 matching over 7 bases. The germline gives CDR1 GTSNPN, CDR2 SVGIG (reference sequence). V lost 1 base to trimming and J lost 0 bases; unmatched junction nucleotides: 6. The CDR3 sequence is 17 residues long. The full variable domain, its missing parts supplied by reference TRBV30 and TRBJ2-6, is SQTIHQWPATLVQPVGSPLSLECTVEGTSNPNLYWYRQAAGRGLQLLFYSVGIGQISSEVPQNLSASRPQDRQFILSSKKLLLSDSGFYLCAWSGDRVSSGANVLTFGAGSRLTVL.

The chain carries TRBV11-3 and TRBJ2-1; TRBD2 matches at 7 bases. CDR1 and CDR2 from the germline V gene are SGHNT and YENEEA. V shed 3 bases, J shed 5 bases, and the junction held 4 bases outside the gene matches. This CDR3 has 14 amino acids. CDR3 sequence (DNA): TGTGCCAGCAGCTTGGGGCTAGCGGACAATGAGCAGTTCTTC. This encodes CASSLGLADNEQFF.

CDR3 bases: TGCGCCAGCAGCCCACATCGGAGCATGAACACTGAAGCTTTCTTT. It codes for CASSPHRSMNTEAFF. This sequence joins TRBV4-1 and TRBJ1-1, with no clear D. The V and J ends lost 4 bases and 0 bases respectively, with 12 bases between them. The CDR3 loop spans 15 amino acids. Germline CDR1 is MGHRA and CDR2 is YSYEKL.

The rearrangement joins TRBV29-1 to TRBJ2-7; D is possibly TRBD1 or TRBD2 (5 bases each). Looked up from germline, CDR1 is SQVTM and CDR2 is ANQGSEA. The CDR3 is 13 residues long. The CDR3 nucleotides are TGCTGCGGGCCGGGGCAGAGCTCCTACGAGCAGTACTTC. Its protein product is CCGPGQSSYEQYF.

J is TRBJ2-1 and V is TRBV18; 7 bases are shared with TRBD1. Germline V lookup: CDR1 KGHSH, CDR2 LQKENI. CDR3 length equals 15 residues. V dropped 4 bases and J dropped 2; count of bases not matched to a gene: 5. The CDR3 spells CASSQGARAYNEQFF. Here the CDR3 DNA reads TGTGCCAGCTCACAGGGGGCGCGGGCCTACAATGAGCAGTTCTTC.

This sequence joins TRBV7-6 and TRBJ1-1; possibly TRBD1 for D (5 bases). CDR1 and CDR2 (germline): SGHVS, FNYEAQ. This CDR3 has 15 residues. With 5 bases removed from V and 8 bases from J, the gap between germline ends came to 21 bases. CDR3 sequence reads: CASSPIQLLQGEAFF. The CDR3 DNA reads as TGTGCCAGCAGCCCGATACAACTACTTCAGGGCGAAGCTTTCTTT.